Described below is a single T cell receptor (beta chain) sequence and its context. Its specificity is not known. This sample is drawn from a study of vaccination and CD4 T cells after COVID-19. Study information: Across the group, participants received two doses of either BNT162b2 or mRNA-1273 vaccine.

Cultured CD4+ T-cell DNA underwent Oncomine TCR Beta short-read sequencing. TCRdb re-called the PCR reads through MiXCR, storing one row per CDR3 protein. The sample lists roughly 19,000 distinct CDR3 sequences, about 56% seen once, with around 7.3% in the top ten. Treatment given: roughly 10-day PBMC culture with coronavirus spike peptide pools or control peptides (ViraFEST assay). Each of days 3 and 7 saw half the medium replaced by fresh IL-2 medium. Notes on the study in general: 304 of 307 vaccine-specific clones from convalescent patients were spike mono-reactive.

V lost 5 bases and J 4 bases, leaving 14 bases between the germline ends. In germline, CDR1 is MDHEN, CDR2 SYDVKM. This CDR3 is 14 amino acids long. The starting material was CD4+ T cells from blood, cultured in vitro, obtained before SARS-CoV-2 vaccination. This TCR came from a human donor who had recovered from COVID-19. The J gene is TRBJ2-5, the V gene TRBV28; D is undetermined. The CDR3 nucleotides read TGTGCCAGCAGTCCCCAAAGGTTGGGAGAGACCCAGTACTTC. It yields the protein CASSPQRLGETQYF. The full variable domain, rest sourced from reference TRBV28 and TRBJ2-5, is DVKVTQSSRYLVKRTGEKVFLECVQDMDHENMFWYRQDPGLGLRLIYFSYDVKMKEKGDIPEGYSVSREKKERFSLILESASTNQTSMYLCASSPQRLGETQYFGPGTRLLVL.